This passage covers 4 T cell receptor beta chains from one sample sequenced in a study of long-term antiretroviral therapy in people with HIV. At survey level, the immunoSEQ assay was run in its v3.0 version. Assay used: immunoSEQ multiplex PCR; TCRdb lists only in-frame clones, some missing. The sample has fewer than 35,000 clones, 95% to 98% seen once. Sequenced here: unsorted PBMCs, sampled 6.9 years after starting antiretroviral therapy. The receptors shown here come from a man between 25 and 39 years old with HIV.

V gene TRBV2 combines with J gene TRBJ1-2; D not certain. There are 13 residues in the CDR3. Trimming stripped 4 bases from V and 6 bases from J, with 12 bases between. Germline lookup yields CDR1 SNHLY and CDR2 FYNNEI. CDR3: CASSGHLNDGYTF. CDR3 in DNA: TGTGCCAGCAGTGGTCACCTGAACGATGGCTACACCTTC.

V usage is TRBV27 and J usage is TRBJ2-5; D call uncertain. V lost 3 bases to trimming and J lost 5 bases, with 13 bases between them. CDR1 and CDR2 (germline): MNHEY, SMNVEV (reference sequence). This CDR3 contains 14 residues. CDR3 amino acids: CASSFQPGQETQYF. The CDR3 DNA is TGTGCCAGCAGTTTTCAGCCGGGCCAGGAGACCCAGTACTTC.

As regards this clone: The identical CDR3 is also encoded by other nucleotide sequences in the sample. The V and J genes are TRBV6-6 and TRBJ2-7; D remains ambiguous. The CDR3 is 11 amino acids. The ends were cut back, 2 bases at V and 4 bases at J, with 3 bases in the middle. Germline CDR1 reads MNHNY; CDR2 reads SVGAGI (reference sequence). CDR3 nucleotides: TGTGCCAGCAGTTACGCTTACGAGCAGTACTTC. Translation: CASSYAYEQYF.

V gene TRBV5-1 combines with J gene TRBJ1-6, with 7 bases fitting TRBD1. CDR3 length: 15 residues. The junction had 6 bases not matched to a gene; V was cut back by 0 bases and J by 9 bases. Germline values: CDR1 SGHRS, CDR2 YFSETQ. CDR3 sequence (DNA): TGCGCCAGCAGCTTGGAGGGACAGCCTGGTTCACCCCTCCACTTT. Its translation: CASSLEGQPGSPLHF.